Shown below are 4 T cell receptor beta chains from a single sample sequenced in a study of sequential checkpoint blockade in melanoma. The assay was immunoSEQ multiplex PCR, and TCRdb's table has in-frame clones only and misses some. The profile shows about 6,400 clones, roughly a fifth of them singletons. Regarding treatment: randomized to nivolumab then ipilimumab (arm A) or the reverse (arm B). The sample here was tumor tissue (inferred from file names), taken from a patient given nivolumab and ipilimumab in sequence. The receptors come from a human donor with melanoma.

In this sample, this clone turned up many times. In DNA form, the CDR3 reads TGTGCCAGCAGCCAACAGCCAGGGATATTCACAGATACGCAGTATTTT. Its protein is CASSQQPGIFTDTQYF. This sequence joins TRBV11-3 and TRBJ2-3; D possibly corresponds to TRBD1 (5 bases). V lost 5 bases, J lost 2 bases, and 17 bases lay in between. The CDR3 spans 16 residues. Germline values: CDR1 SGHNT, CDR2 YENEEA.

Only a few counts were recorded for this clone. The V and J genes are TRBV11-3 and TRBJ2-6, with D possibly being TRBD1 (6 bases). Germline V gene data show CDR1 as SGHNT and CDR2 as YENEEA. This CDR3 contains 17 residues. V gave up 4 bases and J gave up 2 bases, with 15 bases separating them. DNA for the CDR3: TGTGCCAGCAGCTGGCAAGGACAGACAACTGGGGCCAACGTCCTGACTTTC. This sequence encodes CASSWQGQTTGANVLTF.

The V and J genes are TRBV25-1 and TRBJ2-5; D is possibly TRBD1 or TRBD2 (5 bases each). Germline V lookup: CDR1 MGHDK, CDR2 SYGVNS. V was shortened by 7 bases and J by 5 bases, with 20 bases between the two germline ends. CDR3 length: 15 amino acids. This CDR3 is CASIPTGQGYETQYF. The CDR3 region has the DNA TGTGCCAGCATTCCAACGGGGCAGGGATACGAGACCCAGTACTTC.

The table lists this clone with a few counts. The chain joins TRBV6-8 to TRBJ2-2; 8 bases align to TRBD2. J gave up 7 bases and V 6 bases, and 4 bases lay outside the gene matches. The CDR3 has 13 residues. Germline CDR1 MNHGY, CDR2 SAAAGT. The CDR3 coding sequence is TGTGCCAGCAGGACTAGCGTGCTCGGGGAGCTGTTTTTT. Its translation: CASRTSVLGELFF.